Listed below are T cell receptor beta chains from one sample, sequenced in a study of blood T cell repertoires in COVID-19. Using immunoSEQ multiplex PCR, the repertoire was profiled, and TCRdb retains in-frame clones only, with some absent. The top ten hold roughly 3% of the sample, which has 200,000 to 300,000 clones, approximately 83% seen once. The sequenced sample consisted of peripheral blood. The receptors were sampled from a woman aged 30 to 39 who had recovered from COVID-19. CDR3s include the opening cysteine and the closing phenylalanine or tryptophan. Fields, in order: D gene, CDR3 length, V gene, J gene, clone size, CDR3 protein, CDR3 DNA. D genes are given only for firm matches. Only some rows state a clone size, as once, few, many or a class for expanded clones.

TRBD1	14	TRBV5-6	TRBJ1-2	-	CASRSGGRNYGYTF	TGTGCCAGCAGATCAGGGGGGCGCAACTATGGCTACACCTTC
-	15	TRBV19	TRBJ1-6	-	CASSLDPRGNSPLHF	TGTGCCAGTAGCCTTGACCCCAGGGGTAATTCACCCCTCCACTTT
TRBD1	17	TRBV5-6	TRBJ2-6	-	CASSLGTGAGGANVLTF	TGTGCCAGCAGCTTGGGGACAGGGGCTGGCGGGGCCAACGTCCTGACTTTC
TRBD2	15	TRBV11-2	TRBJ2-7	-	CASSFSGGRTYEQYF	TGTGCCAGCAGCTTTAGCGGGGGGAGAACCTACGAGCAGTACTTC
TRBD2	17	TRBV3-1/TRBV3-2	TRBJ2-2	-	CASSRILAGVNTGELFF	TGTGCCAGCAGCCGCATACTAGCGGGGGTGAACACCGGGGAGCTGTTTTTT
-	12	TRBV27	TRBJ1-5	-	CASRAGNQPQHF	TGTGCCAGCAGGGCAGGGAATCAGCCCCAGCATTTT
-	15	TRBV7-6	TRBJ2-1	-	CASSPRTSSYNEQFF	TGTGCCAGCAGCCCCCGGACATCCTCCTACAATGAGCAGTTCTTC
-	18	TRBV1	TRBJ1-3	-	CTSSPPPWQRISGNTIYF	TGCACCAGCAGCCCCCCCCCTTGGCAGCGAATCTCTGGAAACACCATATATTTT
TRBD1	15	TRBV6-5	TRBJ1-6	-	CASSSFGQGASPLHF	TGTGCCAGCAGCTCTTTCGGACAGGGAGCTTCACCCCTCCACTTT
TRBD1	14	TRBV2	TRBJ2-3	-	CASLGQGWTDTQYF	TGTGCCAGCTTGGGACAGGGATGGACAGATACGCAGTATTTT
TRBD2	16	TRBV9	TRBJ2-1	-	CASSPLWERGRNEQFF	TGTGCCAGCAGCCCACTATGGGAGCGGGGGAGAAATGAGCAGTTCTTC
-	13	TRBV7-9	TRBJ2-7	-	CASSPPSSYEQYF	TGTGCCAGCAGCCCCCCGAGCTCCTACGAGCAGTACTTC
-	16	TRBV6-6	TRBJ1-2	-	CASSSFDQGGEEGYTF	TGTGCCAGCAGTTCTTTCGACCAGGGAGGGGAAGAGGGCTACACCTTC
TRBD2	15	TRBV18	TRBJ2-1	-	CASSLFLAGGDEQFF	TGTGCCAGCTCACTCTTTCTAGCGGGGGGCGATGAGCAGTTCTTC
-	14	TRBV6-1	TRBJ2-3	-	CASSTNSVTDYGDF	TGTGCCAGCAGTACAAATTCGGTAACAGATTACGGTGATTTT
-	16	TRBV4-2	TRBJ2-6	-	CASSQEEASGANVLTF	TGTGCCAGCAGCCAAGAAGAAGCGTCTGGGGCCAACGTCCTGACTTTC
TRBD1	16	TRBV4-2	TRBJ2-2	-	CASSSYKGAYTGELFF	TGTGCCAGCAGTTCTTATAAGGGGGCGTACACCGGGGAGCTGTTTTTT
-	12	TRBV5-1	TRBJ2-7	-	CASSLLGYEQYF	TGCGCCAGCAGCCTGCTCGGCTACGAGCAGTACTTC
TRBD1	14	TRBV10-1	TRBJ1-4	once	CAGYTGQVNEKLFF	TGCGCCGGATACACGGGACAGGTTAATGAAAAACTGTTTTTT
-	17	TRBV4-1	TRBJ2-7	-	CASSQVLLSPQTGTKNF	TGCGCCAGCAGCCAAGTCTTACTGTCCCCTCAGACTGGGACAAAGAACTTC
TRBD1	15	TRBV11-2	TRBJ2-7	-	CASSLDLVVGRDRDF	TGTGCCAGCAGCTTAGATTTGGTCGTCGGTAGGGACAGAGACTTC
TRBD2	13	TRBV10-1	TRBJ2-7	-	CASQAGNEYEQYF	TGCGCCAGCCAAGCGGGGAATGAATACGAGCAGTACTTC
TRBD2	17	TRBV18	TRBJ2-1	-	CASSQLAGGQRWNEQFF	TGTGCCAGCTCCCAACTAGCGGGGGGGCAAAGATGGAATGAGCAGTTCTTC
-	15	TRBV5-4	TRBJ1-3	-	CASSLGVRAGNTIYF	TGTGCCAGCAGCTTGGGGGTCAGGGCTGGAAACACCATATATTTT
TRBD1	20	TRBV3-1/TRBV3-2	TRBJ1-3	-	CASSHFPSPPRQGVGNTIYF	TGTGCCAGCAGCCATTTTCCCTCCCCCCCGCGGCAGGGGGTAGGAAACACCATATATTTT